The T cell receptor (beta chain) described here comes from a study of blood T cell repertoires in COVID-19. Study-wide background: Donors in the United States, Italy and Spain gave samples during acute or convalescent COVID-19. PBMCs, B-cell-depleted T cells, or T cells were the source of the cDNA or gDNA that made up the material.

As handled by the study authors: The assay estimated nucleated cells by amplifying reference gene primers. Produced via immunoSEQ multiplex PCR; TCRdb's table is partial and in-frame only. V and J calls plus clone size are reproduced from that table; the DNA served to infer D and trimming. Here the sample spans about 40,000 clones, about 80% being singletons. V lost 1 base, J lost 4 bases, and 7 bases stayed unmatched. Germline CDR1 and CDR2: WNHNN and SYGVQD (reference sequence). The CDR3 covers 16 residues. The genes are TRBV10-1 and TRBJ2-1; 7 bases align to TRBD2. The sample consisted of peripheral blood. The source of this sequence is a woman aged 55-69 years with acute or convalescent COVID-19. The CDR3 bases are TGCGCCAGCAGTGAGTTTGGCGGGAGTGGGTACAATGAGCAGTTCTTC. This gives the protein CASSEFGGSGYNEQFF.